This T cell receptor (beta chain) was obtained from a study of CD8 T cells in acute hepatitis C reinfection. Time point noted: naive CD8 control sorted from an acute-time-point sample. From germline, CDR1 is MGHRA and CDR2 YSYEKL. Trimming pared 1 base from V and 6 bases from J, leaving 10 bases between. The CDR3 contains 13 residues. Profiling relied on immunoSEQ multiplex PCR, and the TCRdb table lists in-frame clones only, not all of them. This sample carries about 38,000 clones, 70% to 90% of them seen once, and the ten largest clones take 9.5% to 12%. The chain has TRBV4-1 and TRBJ2-7; tentative D call: TRBD2 (5 bases). Sequencing was carried out using naive CD8+ T cells from PBMCs. The receptor was derived from a young woman who spontaneously cleared hepatitis C infection. CDR3 residues: CASSQVSDSEQYF. As DNA, the CDR3 is TGCGCCAGCAGCCAAGTCTCGGACTCCGAGCAGTACTTC.